Each of the 18 T cell receptor beta chains below was sequenced from the same sample in a study of OX40 agonist ivuxolimab in advanced cancers. Assay: immunoSEQ multiplex PCR; the TCRdb copy retains only in-frame clones and omits some. The sample includes about 20,000 clones, about 89% seen only once; the top ten take roughly 60%. This specimen was CD4+ or CD8+ T cells sorted from blood, taken in a trial of the OX40 agonist ivuxolimab. These receptors were collected from an adult with an advanced solid tumor such as melanoma, head and neck, liver or kidney cancer.

The rearrangement uses TRBV29-1 and TRBJ2-5; D may be TRBD2 (5 bases). Trimming shortened V by 1 base and J by 0 bases, and 9 bases separated the two germline ends. The CDR3 has 14 residues. Germline lookup yields CDR1 SQVTM and CDR2 ANQGSEA. CDR3 amino acids: CSVEGPGYQETQYF. The CDR3, as DNA: TGCAGCGTTGAAGGCCCGGGGTACCAAGAGACCCAGTACTTC.

The chain combines TRBV29-1 with TRBJ2-7; 8 nucleotides agree with TRBD1. The ends lost 6 bases at V and 4 bases at J; junction bases unmatched: 8. Germline V gene sequence: CDR1 SQVTM, CDR2 ANQGSEA. The CDR3 sequence is 13 residues long. The CDR3 loop is CSVRDRITYEQYF. DNA of the CDR3: TGCAGCGTCCGGGACAGGATCACTTACGAGCAGTACTTC.

This chain joins TRBV4-1 and TRBJ2-1; D may match TRBD1 or TRBD2 (6 bases each). The CDR3 totals 14 residues. V was cut by 0 bases and J by 10 bases, with 13 bases left in between. Looked up from germline, CDR1 is MGHRA and CDR2 is YSYEKL. CDR3 DNA sequence: TGCGCCAGCAGCCAAGACCAGAGGGGGGAGGAGCAGTTCTTC. Its translation is CASSQDQRGEEQFF.

The chain employs TRBV6-6 and TRBJ2-3; D is possibly TRBD2 (7 bases). CDR3 length equals 15 residues. V lost 6 bases to trimming and J lost 3 bases, with 16 bases between them. Germline-derived CDR1 and CDR2 are MNHNY and SVGAGI (reference sequence). In nucleotides, the CDR3 is TGTGCCAGCAGCCCGGTAGGGGGGGCGACAGATACGCAGTATTTT. Translation: CASSPVGGATDTQYF.

The chain combines TRBV28 with TRBJ1-1; 9 nucleotides match TRBD1. The CDR3 contains 16 residues. Germline loops: CDR1 MDHEN, CDR2 SYDVKM. Losses at the gene ends were 6 bases for V and 0 bases for J; bases not matched to a gene: 8. Here the CDR3 reads CASRLTGTGLNTEAFF. Written as DNA, the CDR3 is TGTGCCAGCAGGCTAACCGGGACAGGGTTGAACACTGAAGCTTTCTTT. The full variable domain, completed using reference TRBV28 and TRBJ1-1, is DVKVTQSSRYLVKRTGEKVFLECVQDMDHENMFWYRQDPGLGLRLIYFSYDVKMKEKGDIPEGYSVSREKKERFSLILESASTNQTSMYLCASRLTGTGLNTEAFFGQGTRLTVV.

The rearrangement uses TRBV29-1 and TRBJ1-2; D is uncertain. Germline lookup yields CDR1 SQVTM and CDR2 ANQGSEA. The CDR3 is 14 residues long. V lost 0 bases, J lost 2 bases, and 10 bases lay in between. Here the CDR3 reads CSVEDSGPNYGYTF. The CDR3 nucleotides read TGCAGCGTTGAAGACTCCGGGCCCAACTATGGCTACACCTTC.

The chain has TRBV4-1 and TRBJ2-5; D perhaps matches TRBD2 (6 bases). V shed 1 base and J shed 5 bases, with 11 bases lying between them. The germline CDR1 and CDR2 sequences are MGHRA and YSYEKL. This CDR3 has 14 amino acids. The CDR3 DNA follows: TGCGCCAGCAGCCAAGGGGGGAGGTTGGAGACCCAGTACTTC. Translated: CASSQGGRLETQYF.

The chain combines TRBV5-1 with TRBJ2-2; tentative D call: TRBD2 (6 bases). CDR3 size: 15 residues. Germline V gene sequence: CDR1 SGHRS, CDR2 YFSETQ. With 2 bases removed from V and 5 bases from J, the gap between germline ends came to 13 bases. CDR3 sequence: CASSFRETGTGELFF. CDR3 DNA: TGCGCCAGCAGCTTCCGGGAGACCGGGACCGGGGAGCTGTTTTTT.

The rearrangement joins TRBV6-5 to TRBJ2-3, with 7 bases matching TRBD2. The CDR3 is made up of 15 amino acids. V lost 0 bases to trimming and J lost 4 bases; unmatched junction nucleotides: 4. Germline values: CDR1 MNHEY, CDR2 SVGAGI. CDR3 in DNA: TGTGCCAGCAGTTACTCGGGGGGGATCGCAGATACGCAGTATTTT. Translated, it gives CASSYSGGIADTQYF.

The chain uses TRBV11-2 and TRBJ2-5; D is uncertain. The germline CDR1 and CDR2 sequences are SGHAT and FQNNGV. There are 15 residues in the CDR3. Trimming cost V 1 base and J 7 bases, with 16 bases left between them. In DNA, the CDR3 is TGTGCCAGCAGCTTAGTTAAGTGGAGTGGAGTGACCCAGTACTTC. Translation gives CASSLVKWSGVTQYF.

The CDR3 reads CASSLSGGNQETQYF. CDR3 nucleotides: TGTGCCAGCAGCTTATCGGGGGGAAACCAAGAGACCCAGTACTTC. This chain connects TRBV7-7 to TRBJ2-5, with 7 bases matching TRBD2. The CDR3 is made up of 15 amino acids. Per the germline V gene, CDR1 is SSHAT and CDR2 is FNYEAQ (reference sequence). The junction had 3 bases not matched to a gene; V was cut back by 2 bases and J by 0 bases.

There are a few counts of this clone. The V and J genes are TRBV19 and TRBJ1-1; TRBD1 might be the D (5 bases). V lost 5 bases, J lost 8 bases, and 12 bases lay in between. The CDR3 has 12 residues. CDR1 is LNHDA and CDR2 is SQIVND in the germline V gene (reference sequence). For the CDR3, the DNA is TGTGCCAGTAGTCCGAAGACAGCCGAAGCTTTCTTT. This encodes CASSPKTAEAFF.

The rearrangement links TRBV29-1 to TRBJ2-5; D uncertain. The CDR3 has 13 residues. Germline lookup yields CDR1 SQVTM and CDR2 ANQGSEA. V lost 2 bases and J 1 base, leaving 8 bases between the germline ends. CDR3 loop: CSVEMTLQETQYF. The CDR3, as DNA: TGCAGCGTTGAAATGACCCTCCAAGAGACCCAGTACTTC.

The V gene is TRBV9, the J gene TRBJ1-1; tentative D call: TRBD1 (5 bases). CDR3 length: 13 amino acids. Per germline, CDR1 SGDLS and CDR2 YYNGEE. Between the trimmed V and J ends, which lost 4 bases and 2 bases, there was a span of 9 bases. CDR3 sequence (DNA): TGTGCCAGCAGCCCCTGGGGCAACACTGAAGCTTTCTTT. It translates to CASSPWGNTEAFF.

This sequence joins TRBV5-8 and TRBJ2-3; D is undetermined. Trimming took off 5 bases at V and 3 bases at J, with 13 bases between the two ends. Looked up from germline, CDR1 is SGHTS and CDR2 is YDEGEE. This CDR3 comprises 14 residues. In DNA, the CDR3 is TGTGCCAGCAGTGGGAATATGTGGACAGATACGCAGTATTTT. Protein: CASSGNMWTDTQYF.

V gene TRBV5-1 combines with J gene TRBJ2-1; D is uncertain. This CDR3 region has 13 residues. Trimming left V 5 bases short and J 6 bases short, with 12 bases between. The V gene's germline CDR1 is SGHRS and CDR2 YFSETQ. The CDR3 DNA reads TGCGCCAGCAGGTGGTCGGGTGGCAATGAGCAGTTCTTC. Translating it yields CASRWSGGNEQFF.

The chain uses TRBV5-1 and TRBJ1-1; the match to TRBD1 covers 8 bases. CDR3 length equals 13 residues. After removal of 2 bases from V and 4 bases from J, the junction contained 1 base not matched to a gene. Germline assignment: CDR1 SGHRS and CDR2 YFSETQ. The CDR3 protein is CASSLTGGTEAFF. CDR3 DNA: TGCGCCAGCAGCTTAACAGGGGGCACTGAAGCTTTCTTT.

The chain links TRBV19 to TRBJ1-2; 12 bases agree with TRBD1. Germline V gene sequence: CDR1 LNHDA, CDR2 SQIVND (reference sequence). CDR3 length: 14 residues. The junction had 10 bases not matched to a gene; V was cut back by 11 bases and J by 6 bases. The CDR3 spells CACGTGGARHGYTF. CDR3 in DNA: TGTGCCTGCGGGACAGGGGGCGCACGTCATGGCTACACCTTC.